This TCR beta chain was found in a study of early T cells in non-severe SARS-CoV-2 infection. The wider study: Chains stayed unpaired after sequencing of bulk RNA from unsorted whole blood.

MiXCR was run by TCRdb on the 5' RACE reads, yielding one entry per CDR3 protein. The table records approximately 84,000 distinct CDR3 sequences, roughly 13% of them present only once. V dropped 4 bases and J dropped 0 bases, with 10 bases sitting between them. CDR3 length equals 14 residues. Germline-derived CDR1 and CDR2 are MDHEN and SYDVKM. The J gene is TRBJ2-7, the V gene TRBV28; unclear D gene. This sequence was found in an adult who was a healthcare worker with PCR-confirmed SARS-CoV-2 infection or an uninfected control (not recorded which). The sample comprised whole blood. The CDR3 here is CASSSMPSSYEQYF. The CDR3 region has the DNA TGTGCCAGCAGTTCGATGCCGAGCTCCTACGAGCAGTACTTC. Looking up the rest from reference TRBV28 and TRBJ2-7 gives the full variable domain: DVKVTQSSRYLVKRTGEKVFLECVQDMDHENMFWYRQDPGLGLRLIYFSYDVKMKEKGDIPEGYSVSREKKERFSLILESASTNQTSMYLCASSSMPSSYEQYFGPGTRLTVT.